This is a list of T cell receptor beta chains from one sample in a study of human T cells and chemical hapten exposure. TCRdb itself ran the RACE reads through MiXCR, one entry per CDR3 protein. Among around 350,000 distinct CDR3 sequences, roughly 6% were seen once, and the ten largest hold over 6.5%. Sequencing was performed on whole blood, taken in connection with sensitization to the hapten diphenylcyclopropenone (DPC). These receptors originate from a young woman with alopecia areata. Some clones in this sample may be carry-over from other donors' samples. Each CDR3 is given with its conserved first and last residue. Fields, in order: J gene, V gene, D gene, clone size, CDR3 protein, CDR3 DNA. D genes are given only for firm matches. Some rows mark clone size as missing; the rest say once, few, many or name a class of expanded clone.

TRBJ1-6,TRBV14,.,few,CASSLLSGSYSPLHF,TGTGCCAGCAGCCTTTTATCGGGTTCTTATTCACCCCTCCACTTT
TRBJ1-4,TRBV10-3,.,many,CAIRMGGGPNEKLFF,TGTGCCATCCGGATGGGGGGCGGTCCTAATGAAAAACTGTTTTTT
TRBJ2-7,TRBV20-1,TRBD1,few,CSAQTPGQGNHEQYF,TGCAGTGCTCAAACGCCGGGACAGGGGAACCACGAGCAGTACTTC
TRBJ2-3,TRBV7-2,.,many,CASSPFGETDTQYF,TGTGCCAGCAGCCCTTTCGGGGAGACGGATACGCAGTATTTT
TRBJ2-3,TRBV28,TRBD2,few,CASSLLTRWTRGLSDTQYF,TGTGCCAGCAGTTTACTAACCCGCTGGACTAGGGGATTGTCAGATACGCAGTATTTT
TRBJ2-3,TRBV6-1,.,many,CASSEMKGSDTQYF,TGTGCCAGCAGTGAAATGAAGGGATCAGATACGCAGTATTTT
TRBJ1-1,TRBV3-1,TRBD1,.,CASSATTGARVEAFF,TGTGCCAGCAGCGCTACGACAGGGGCCCGGGTTGAAGCTTTCTTT
TRBJ1-1,TRBV6-6,TRBD1,few,CASSYPGQENGEAFF,TGTGCCAGCAGTTACCCGGGACAGGAGAACGGTGAAGCTTTCTTT
TRBJ1-4,TRBV25-1,.,few,CASSMGGKLFF,TGTGCCAGCAGTATGGGGGGAAAACTGTTTTTT
TRBJ1-1,TRBV4-3,.,once,CASSPLGGSEAFF,TGCGCCAGCAGCCCCCTGGGGGGGTCTGAAGCTTTCTTT
TRBJ1-2,TRBV10-3,.,.,CAISRTSLGGSQYGYTF,TGTGCCATCAGCCGAACGAGCCTGGGGGGGAGTCAGTATGGCTACACCTTC
TRBJ1-5,TRBV6-2/TRBV6-3,.,many,CASSYDLSGAQPQHF,TGTGCCAGCAGTTACGATCTATCAGGGGCTCAGCCCCAGCATTTT
TRBJ2-1,TRBV12-3/TRBV12-4,TRBD1,few,CASIPDRGMNEQFF,TGTGCCAGCATTCCCGACAGGGGAATGAATGAGCAGTTCTTC
TRBJ2-7,TRBV29-1,TRBD1,few,CSVGIQGRKGEQYF,TGCAGCGTTGGGATACAGGGGAGAAAAGGCGAGCAGTACTTC
TRBJ1-5,TRBV27,.,.,CASSSLPDNQPQHF,TGTGCCAGCAGTTCCCTACCGGACAATCAGCCCCAGCATTTT
TRBJ2-3,TRBV7-6,TRBD2,many,CASSLFGGLAGGTDTQYF,TGTGCCAGCAGCTTATTCGGGGGACTAGCGGGGGGCACAGATACGCAGTATTTT
TRBJ2-7,TRBV6-6,TRBD1,.,CASSPQGPYEQYF,TGTGCCAGCAGTCCACAGGGGCCCTACGAGCAGTACTTC
TRBJ1-2,TRBV7-2,.,.,CASSLGHGVNYGYTF,TGTGCCAGCAGCTTAGGGCACGGGGTTAACTATGGCTACACCTTC
TRBJ2-2,TRBV7-8,TRBD2,few,CASIRGGARIVTGELFF,TGTGCCAGCATCCGCGGGGGGGCCCGGATTGTTACCGGGGAGCTGTTTTTT
TRBJ2-3,TRBV20-1,TRBD2,many,CSAREGAGPLPTDTQYF,TGCAGTGCTAGAGAAGGAGCGGGGCCCCTACCCACAGATACGCAGTATTTT
TRBJ2-5,TRBV13,TRBD1,few,CASSILTGRQETQYF,TGTGCCAGCAGCATACTGACAGGGCGCCAAGAGACCCAGTACTTC
TRBJ1-1,TRBV2,.,few,CASKGRRQNTEAFF,TGTGCCAGCAAGGGGAGGAGGCAGAACACTGAAGCTTTCTTT
TRBJ1-6,TRBV3-1,.,.,CASSQAGGNSPLHF,TGTGCCAGCAGCCAAGCCGGGGGAAATTCACCCCTCCACTTT
TRBJ2-2,TRBV5-1,.,.,CASSLETPGELFF,TGCGCCAGCAGCTTGGAGACTCCCGGGGAGCTGTTTTTT
TRBJ1-1,TRBV27,TRBD1,few,CASSRGTGVSLRNTEAFF,TGTGCCAGCAGTCGCGGGACAGGGGTTTCTTTACGGAACACTGAAGCTTTCTTT
TRBJ2-7,TRBV12-3/TRBV12-4,TRBD2,.,CASSSMGGSRDPYEQYF,TGTGCCAGCAGTTCAATGGGGGGGTCGCGCGATCCCTACGAGCAGTACTTC
TRBJ2-7,TRBV11-2,.,many,CASSPDTRDEQYF,TGTGCCAGCAGCCCGGATACTAGGGACGAGCAGTACTTC
TRBJ1-1,TRBV6-1,.,many,CASSEGPYDPNTEAFF,TGTGCCAGCAGTGAAGGTCCCTATGATCCGAACACTGAAGCTTTCTTT
TRBJ1-5,TRBV7-2,.,.,CASSTGTPLGNQPQHF,TGTGCCAGCAGCACCGGGACACCCTTAGGGAATCAGCCCCAGCATTTT
TRBJ1-2,TRBV28,TRBD1,.,CASSFSSGGSYGYTF,TGTGCCAGCAGTTTTTCGTCAGGGGGCTCCTATGGCTACACCTTC
TRBJ1-4,TRBV3-1,TRBD1,many,CASSQGTGFEKLFF,TGTGCCAGCAGCCAAGGGACAGGGTTTGAAAAACTGTTTTTT
TRBJ2-1,TRBV6-6,.,many,CASSLGVNEQFF,TGTGCCAGCAGTCTAGGGGTGAATGAGCAGTTCTTC
TRBJ1-2,TRBV6-1,TRBD1,few,CASSGQGALNYGYTF,TGTGCCAGCAGTGGACAGGGGGCGTTAAATTATGGCTACACCTTC
TRBJ1-1,TRBV6-5,.,many,CASSYSPGMTEAFF,TGTGCCAGCAGTTACTCGCCAGGGATGACTGAAGCTTTCTTT
TRBJ1-5,TRBV6-2/TRBV6-3,.,.,CASSYSQHNQPQHF,TGTGCCAGCAGTTACTCACAGCACAATCAGCCCCAGCATTTT
TRBJ2-5,TRBV5-6,.,many,CASSLPGVRETQYF,TGTGCCAGCAGCTTGCCCGGAGTGAGAGAGACCCAGTACTTC
TRBJ2-5,TRBV13,.,few,CASSLSRGFQETQYF,TGTGCCAGCAGCTTATCACGGGGTTTTCAAGAGACCCAGTACTTC
TRBJ1-3,TRBV10-3,.,many,CAITPGDSGNTIYF,TGTGCCATCACTCCGGGGGACTCTGGAAACACCATATATTTT
TRBJ1-1,TRBV20-1,TRBD1,.,CSARELGQAEDTEAFF,TGCAGTGCTAGAGAATTGGGACAGGCGGAGGACACTGAAGCTTTCTTT
TRBJ2-7,TRBV7-9,TRBD2,.,CASSLATARGVSYEQYF,TGTGCCAGCAGCTTAGCAACGGCCCGGGGGGTTTCCTACGAGCAGTACTTC
TRBJ2-6,TRBV29-1,.,many,CSALSGANVLTF,TGCAGCGCCCTATCTGGGGCCAACGTCCTGACTTTC
TRBJ1-5,TRBV7-2,.,many,CASTVQGTDDNQPQHF,TGTGCCAGCACCGTGCAGGGGACGGATGACAATCAGCCCCAGCATTTT
TRBJ1-6,TRBV20-1,.,few,CSAPRGNSPLHF,TGCAGTGCACCGAGGGGGAATTCACCCCTCCACTTT
TRBJ2-1,TRBV11-3,TRBD2,.,CASSSRDGLADYLGEQFF,TGTGCCAGCAGCTCCCGCGATGGGCTAGCGGACTACTTAGGGGAGCAGTTCTTC
TRBJ2-7,TRBV5-6,TRBD1,.,CASSFDRDEQYF,TGTGCCAGCAGTTTTGACAGGGACGAGCAGTACTTC
TRBJ1-1,TRBV3-1,TRBD1,.,CASSHRGLSTEAFF,TGTGCCAGCAGCCACAGGGGGCTGAGCACTGAAGCTTTCTTT
TRBJ2-3,TRBV2,.,.,CASKNMPNTDTQYF,TGTGCCAGCAAAAACATGCCCAACACAGATACGCAGTATTTT
TRBJ1-1,TRBV29-1,.,many,CSVVMQEGEAFF,TGCAGCGTTGTGATGCAGGAGGGTGAAGCTTTCTTT
TRBJ2-2,TRBV5-6,TRBD2,many,CASSSFFLADLAASGELFF,TGTGCCAGCAGCAGCTTTTTTTTAGCTGATCTAGCGGCGTCCGGGGAGCTGTTTTTT
TRBJ2-3,TRBV29-1,.,many,CSVVAAAATDTQYF,TGCAGCGTTGTAGCAGCGGCGGCGACAGATACGCAGTATTTT
TRBJ1-1,TRBV11-3,.,many,CASSLRAGLGTEAFF,TGTGCCAGCAGCTTACGGGCAGGGTTGGGGACTGAAGCTTTCTTT
TRBJ2-3,TRBV28,TRBD1,many,CASSLLQGADTQYF,TGTGCCAGCAGTTTACTACAGGGGGCAGATACGCAGTATTTT
TRBJ2-3,TRBV7-9,.,many,CASSFWNTQYF,TGTGCCAGCAGCTTCTGGAATACGCAGTATTTT
TRBJ1-6,TRBV3-1,.,.,CASSQGVDNSPLHF,TGTGCCAGCAGCCAAGGGGTCGATAATTCACCCCTCCACTTT
TRBJ2-7,TRBV28,.,.,CASSSGGPYEQYF,TGTGCCAGCAGTTCCGGGGGGCCCTACGAGCAGTACTTC
TRBJ2-7,TRBV18,TRBD1,few,CASSPRRDSVYEQYF,TGTGCCAGCTCACCCCGCCGGGACAGCGTCTACGAGCAGTACTTC
TRBJ2-3,TRBV20-1,.,.,CSARAPSGWIDTQYF,TGCAGTGCTAGGGCCCCTTCCGGATGGATAGATACGCAGTATTTT
TRBJ1-4,TRBV5-1,.,few,CASSLAGPLNEKLFF,TGCGCCAGCAGCTTGGCGGGGCCCCTTAATGAAAAACTGTTTTTT
TRBJ2-6,TRBV27,TRBD1,.,CASSSPVVWAGGVGANVLTF,TGTGCCAGCAGTTCCCCAGTAGTATGGGCAGGGGGCGTTGGGGCCAACGTCCTGACTTTC
TRBJ2-7,TRBV6-2/TRBV6-3,TRBD1,many,CASGHRGSYEQYF,TGTGCCAGCGGTCACAGGGGATCCTACGAGCAGTACTTC